This entry is about one TCR beta chain. This specimen belongs to a study of T-cell reconstitution after alpha-beta-depleted transplantation in children. Preparation of the TCRbeta library used unique molecular identifiers. MiXCR, applied by TCRdb to the PCR reads, yields one record per CDR3 protein. The repertoire holds about 500,000 distinct CDR3 sequences, around a third seen once, with about 2.3% in the top ten. The sequencing used PBMCs from the stem cell graft donor, collected from the stem cell graft. This TCR was recovered from a human donor who donated a stem cell graft to a child with aplastic anemia.

Here the CDR3 DNA reads TGTGCCAGCAGCTTACTGGGGGCGGTCACTGAAGCTTTCTTT. Encoded protein: CASSLLGAVTEAFF. The chain couples TRBV7-2 to TRBJ1-1; D might be TRBD1 (6 bases). Trimming took 2 bases from V and 4 from J, leaving 11 bases between them. The V gene's germline CDR1 is SGHTA and CDR2 FQGNSA. The CDR3 is made up of 14 amino acids.